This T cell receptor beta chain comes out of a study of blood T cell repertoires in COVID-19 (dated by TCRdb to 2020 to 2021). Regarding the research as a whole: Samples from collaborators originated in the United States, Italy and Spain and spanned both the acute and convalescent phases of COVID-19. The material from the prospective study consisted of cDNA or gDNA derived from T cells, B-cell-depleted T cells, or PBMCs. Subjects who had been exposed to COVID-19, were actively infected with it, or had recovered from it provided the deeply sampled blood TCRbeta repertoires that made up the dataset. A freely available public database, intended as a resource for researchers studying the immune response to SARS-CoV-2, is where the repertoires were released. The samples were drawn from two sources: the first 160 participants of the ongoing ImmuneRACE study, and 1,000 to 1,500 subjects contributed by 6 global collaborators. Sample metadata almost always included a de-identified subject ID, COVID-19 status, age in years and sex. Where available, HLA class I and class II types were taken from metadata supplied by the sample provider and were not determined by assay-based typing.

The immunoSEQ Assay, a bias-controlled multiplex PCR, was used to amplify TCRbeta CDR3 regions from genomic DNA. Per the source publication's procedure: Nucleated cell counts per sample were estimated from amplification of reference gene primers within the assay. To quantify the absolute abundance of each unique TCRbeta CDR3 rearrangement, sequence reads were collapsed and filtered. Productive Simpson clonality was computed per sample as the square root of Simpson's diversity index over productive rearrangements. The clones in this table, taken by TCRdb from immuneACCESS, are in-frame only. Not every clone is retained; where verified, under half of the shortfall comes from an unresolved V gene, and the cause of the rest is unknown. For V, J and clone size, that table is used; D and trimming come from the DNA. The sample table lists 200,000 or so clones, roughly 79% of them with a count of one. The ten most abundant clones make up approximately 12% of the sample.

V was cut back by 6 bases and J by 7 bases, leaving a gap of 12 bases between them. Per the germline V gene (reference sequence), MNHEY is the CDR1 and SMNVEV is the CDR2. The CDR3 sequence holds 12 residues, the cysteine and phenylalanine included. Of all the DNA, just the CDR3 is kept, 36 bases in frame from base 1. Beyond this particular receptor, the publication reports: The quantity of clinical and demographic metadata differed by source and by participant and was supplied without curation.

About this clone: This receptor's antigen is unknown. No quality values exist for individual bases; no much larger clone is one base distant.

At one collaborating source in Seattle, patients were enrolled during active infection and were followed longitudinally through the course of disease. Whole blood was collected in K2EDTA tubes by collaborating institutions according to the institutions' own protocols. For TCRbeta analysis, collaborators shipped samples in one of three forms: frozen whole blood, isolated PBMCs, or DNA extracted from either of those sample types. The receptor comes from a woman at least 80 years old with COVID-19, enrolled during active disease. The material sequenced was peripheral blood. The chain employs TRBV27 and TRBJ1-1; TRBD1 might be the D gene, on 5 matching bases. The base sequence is TGTGCCAGCAGGCGGGGCGGGGATGAAGCTTTCTTT. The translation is CASRRGGDEAFF.